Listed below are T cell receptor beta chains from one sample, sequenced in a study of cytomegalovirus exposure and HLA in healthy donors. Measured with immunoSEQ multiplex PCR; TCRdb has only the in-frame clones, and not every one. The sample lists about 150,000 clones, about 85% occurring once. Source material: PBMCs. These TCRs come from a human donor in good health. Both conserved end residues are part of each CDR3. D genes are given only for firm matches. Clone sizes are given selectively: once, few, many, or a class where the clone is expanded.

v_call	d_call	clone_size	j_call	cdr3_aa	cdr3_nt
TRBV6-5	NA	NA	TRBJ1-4	CASSSGLSNEKLFF	TGTGCCAGCAGTTCGGGACTTAGTAATGAAAAACTGTTTTTT
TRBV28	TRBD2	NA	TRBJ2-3	CASSLSGGGYRTDTQYF	TGTGCCAGCAGCCTTTCGGGGGGAGGGTACCGCACAGATACGCAGTATTTT
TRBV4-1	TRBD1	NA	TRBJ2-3	CASTRDRLTDTQYF	TGCGCCAGCACCCGGGACAGGCTCACAGATACGCAGTATTTT
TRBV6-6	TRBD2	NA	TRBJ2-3	CASSPPGLAVDTQYF	TGTGCCAGCAGCCCCCCGGGACTAGCAGTAGATACGCAGTATTTT
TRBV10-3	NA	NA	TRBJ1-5	CATGGTGSQPQHF	TGTGCCACCGGGGGGACGGGGAGTCAGCCCCAGCATTTT
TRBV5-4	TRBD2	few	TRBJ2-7	CASSLGTSGGYYEQYF	TGTGCCAGCAGCTTGGGGACTAGCGGAGGCTACTACGAGCAGTACTTC
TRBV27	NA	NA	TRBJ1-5	CASSLWGGNQPQHF	TGTGCCAGCAGTTTATGGGGGGGAAATCAGCCCCAGCATTTT
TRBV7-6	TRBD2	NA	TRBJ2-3	CASSGVLAGVQDTQYF	TGTGCCAGCAGCGGCGTACTAGCGGGAGTACAAGATACGCAGTATTTT
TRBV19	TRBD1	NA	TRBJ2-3	CASSLTGTGKADTQYF	TGTGCCAGTAGCCTGACCGGGACAGGGAAAGCAGATACGCAGTATTTT
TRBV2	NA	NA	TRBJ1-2	CASPPRANYGYTF	TGTGCCAGCCCCCCAAGAGCTAACTATGGCTACACCTTC
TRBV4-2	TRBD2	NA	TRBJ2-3	CASSQDHNSGGGYTQYF	TGTGCCAGCAGCCAAGATCACAATAGCGGGGGTGGTTATACGCAGTATTTT
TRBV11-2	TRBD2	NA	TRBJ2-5	CASSPSGGLETQYF	TGTGCCAGCAGCCCAAGCGGGGGGCTCGAGACCCAGTACTTC
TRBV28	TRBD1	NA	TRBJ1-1	CASRIQGILSPEAFF	TGTGCCAGTCGGATACAGGGGATCTTGAGTCCTGAAGCTTTCTTT
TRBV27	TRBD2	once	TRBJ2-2	CASSSQTSGRANTGELFF	TGTGCCAGCAGTTCCCAAACTAGCGGGAGAGCTAACACCGGGGAGCTGTTTTTT
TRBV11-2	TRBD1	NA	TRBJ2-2	CASSPGLTGGVGGELFF	TGTGCCAGCAGCCCCGGTCTGACAGGGGGCGTTGGCGGGGAGCTGTTTTTT
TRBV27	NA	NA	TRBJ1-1	CASSLSMTLMNTEAFF	TGTGCCAGCAGTTTATCTATGACTCTAATGAACACTGAAGCTTTCTTT
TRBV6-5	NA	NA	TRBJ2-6	CASGSRLTGANVLTF	TGTGCCAGCGGAAGCAGGCTCACTGGGGCCAACGTCCTGACTTTC
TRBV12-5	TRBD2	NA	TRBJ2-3	CASGLQSGGLTDTQYF	TGTGCTAGTGGTTTGCAAAGCGGGGGACTCACGGATACGCAGTATTTT
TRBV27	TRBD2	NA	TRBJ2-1	CASRGTLTSGRYSYNEQFF	TGTGCCAGCCGGGGGACACTGACTAGCGGGAGGTATTCCTACAATGAGCAGTTCTTC
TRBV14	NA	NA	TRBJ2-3	CASSQAQTDTQYF	TGTGCCAGCAGCCAAGCTCAGACAGATACGCAGTATTTT
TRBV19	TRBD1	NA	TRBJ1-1	CASSTQGAQAFF	TGTGCCAGTAGTACTCAGGGGGCACAAGCTTTCTTT
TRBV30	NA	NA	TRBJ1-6	CAWSLRGSYNSPLHF	TGTGCCTGGAGTCTTCGGGGGTCCTATAATTCACCCCTCCACTTT
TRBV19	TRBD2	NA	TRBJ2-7	CASSGIAGSYEQYF	TGTGCCAGTAGTGGGATAGCGGGGTCCTACGAGCAGTACTTC
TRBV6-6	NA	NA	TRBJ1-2	CASLNSFNYGYTF	TGTGCCAGCCTTAACAGCTTTAACTATGGCTACACCTTC
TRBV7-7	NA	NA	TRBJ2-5	CASSFAQKETQYF	TGTGCCAGCAGCTTCGCACAAAAAGAGACCCAGTACTTC
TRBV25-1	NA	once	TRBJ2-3	CASSLRGPTDTQYF	TGTGCCAGCAGTCTTAGGGGTCCCACAGATACGCAGTATTTT
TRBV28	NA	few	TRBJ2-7	CASSSPGAYEQYF	TGTGCCAGCAGTTCCCCGGGGGCCTACGAGCAGTACTTC
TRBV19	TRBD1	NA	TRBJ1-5	CASSPSGGHQPQHF	TGTGCCAGTAGCCCCTCAGGGGGCCATCAGCCCCAGCATTTT
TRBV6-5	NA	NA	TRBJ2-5	CASSQRRQETQYF	TGTGCCAGCTCTCAGAGGCGCCAAGAGACCCAGTACTTC
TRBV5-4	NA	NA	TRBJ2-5	CASSSRGLNNQQETQYF	TGTGCCAGCAGCTCGAGAGGACTCAACAATCAACAAGAGACCCAGTACTTC
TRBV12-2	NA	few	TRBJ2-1	CASRTDPSGSWDNEQFF	TGTGCAAGTCGCACGGACCCTAGCGGGAGCTGGGACAATGAGCAGTTCTTC
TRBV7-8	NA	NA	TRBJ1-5	CASSLGGVSQPQHF	TGTGCCAGCAGCTTAGGGGGGGTGAGTCAGCCCCAGCATTTT
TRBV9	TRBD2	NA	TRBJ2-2	CASSPRLGSGSGGELFF	TGTGCCAGCAGCCCTAGGCTCGGTAGCGGGAGTGGCGGGGAGCTGTTTTTT
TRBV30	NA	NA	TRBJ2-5	CAWNLWTGQETQYF	TGTGCCTGGAATCTTTGGACGGGACAAGAGACCCAGTACTTC
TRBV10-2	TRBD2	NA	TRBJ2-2	CASSGGTSPTGELFF	TGCGCCAGCAGTGGTGGGACTAGTCCCACCGGGGAGCTGTTTTTT
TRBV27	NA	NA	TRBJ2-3	CASSKADYSTDTQYF	TGTGCCAGCAGTAAAGCGGATTATAGCACAGATACGCAGTATTTT
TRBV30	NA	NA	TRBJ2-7	CAWISGEQSSYEQYF	TGTGCCTGGATCTCGGGTGAGCAAAGCTCCTACGAGCAGTACTTC
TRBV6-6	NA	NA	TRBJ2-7	CASSYSMRQTYEQYF	TGTGCCAGCAGTTACTCGATGCGACAGACCTACGAGCAGTACTTC
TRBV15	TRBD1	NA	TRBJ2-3	CATSRDGTVRADTQYF	TGTGCCACCAGCAGAGATGGGACAGTAAGGGCAGATACGCAGTATTTT
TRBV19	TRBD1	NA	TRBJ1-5	CASTTGFYSNQPQHF	TGTGCCAGTACGACAGGGTTTTATAGCAATCAGCCCCAGCATTTT
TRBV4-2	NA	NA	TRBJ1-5	CASSPRGTDQPQHF	TGTGCCAGCAGCCCAAGGGGGACGGATCAGCCCCAGCATTTT
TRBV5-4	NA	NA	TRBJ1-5	CASSYEGDQPQHF	TGTGCCAGCAGCTACGAAGGGGATCAGCCCCAGCATTTT
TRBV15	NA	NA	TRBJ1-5	CATSRAVRADNQPQHF	TGTGCCACCAGCAGAGCGGTCAGGGCAGACAATCAGCCCCAGCATTTT
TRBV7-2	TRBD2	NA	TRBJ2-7	CASSQGLAGVREQYF	TGTGCCAGCAGCCAGGGACTAGCGGGAGTGCGCGAGCAGTACTTC
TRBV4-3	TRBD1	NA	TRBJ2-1	CASGPAGGRSYNEQFF	TGCGCCAGCGGACCAGCAGGGGGCCGCTCCTACAATGAGCAGTTCTTC
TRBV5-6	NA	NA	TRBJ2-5	CASSSTGREVAETQYF	TGTGCCAGCAGCTCGACAGGGCGGGAGGTAGCGGAGACCCAGTACTTC